The 11 T cell receptor beta chains below come from one sample, sequenced in a study of blood T cells in healthy people across ages. Together with a sample-barcoded 5' primer, a J-beta primer mix was included in a second PCR lasting 7 to 11 cycles. TCRdb re-analysed the 5' RACE reads in MiXCR, keeping a single row per CDR3 protein. The sample consists of around 1.7 million distinct CDR3 sequences, over 25% of them appearing once. The sample was blood. Every receptor here comes from a woman in her twenties or thirties in good health.

The chain's CDR3 is CSVEGAGDYEQYF. The DNA of the CDR3 is TGCAGCGTTGAAGGAGCGGGGGACTACGAGCAGTACTTC. The chain employs TRBV29-1 and TRBJ2-7, with 8 bases aligning to TRBD2. The germline V gene encodes CDR1 SQVTM and CDR2 ANQGSEA. Unmatched junction bases numbered 2, after V lost 1 base and J lost 3 bases. CDR3 length: 13 residues.

The chain employs TRBV20-1 and TRBJ1-5; 7 nucleotides match TRBD1. V lost 4 bases to trimming and J lost 2 bases; unmatched junction nucleotides: 11. The V gene's germline CDR1 is DFQATT and CDR2 SNEGSKA (reference sequence). The CDR3 runs to 16 residues. The CDR3 DNA follows: TGCAGTGCTAAGGCAGGGGGGGGACGCGGCAATCAGCCCCAGCATTTT. Encoded protein: CSAKAGGGRGNQPQHF.

This clonotype occurred a few times. One base away lies a much larger clone, so this may be a sequencing read error. This chain connects TRBV12-3 or TRBV12-4 to TRBJ1-2; D is possibly TRBD1 (5 bases). CDR3 length: 12 amino acids. The germline V and J ends were trimmed by 8 bases and 9 bases, with 16 bases remaining between them. Here the CDR3 DNA reads TGTGCCAGCCGCGGCGGGGGTTATAGCTACACCTTC. This gives the protein CASRGGGYSYTF.

In its sample, this clonotype was seen many times. The rearrangement uses TRBV5-1 and TRBJ2-5; unclear D gene. This CDR3 is built from 13 residues. Deletions cut 4 bases from V and 5 bases from J, with 12 bases between. CDR1 is SGHRS, CDR2 YFSETQ, per germline. The DNA for the CDR3 is TGCGCCAGCAGCGACCCAGGACCGGAGACCCAGTACTTC. Translated, it gives CASSDPGPETQYF.

The chain links TRBV2 to TRBJ2-5; TRBD1 aligns across 8 bases. V lost 11 bases and J lost 4; bases outside the gene matches: 9. The germline V gene has CDR1 SNHLY and CDR2 FYNNEI. This CDR3 is 13 amino acids long. The CDR3 region is CAGDRGLRETQYF. DNA for the CDR3: TGTGCCGGAGACAGGGGCCTACGAGAGACCCAGTACTTC.

V usage is TRBV9 and J usage is TRBJ2-1, with 8 nucleotides matching TRBD2. This CDR3 comprises 14 residues. Germline V lookup: CDR1 SGDLS, CDR2 YYNGEE. The V and J ends lost 3 bases and 9 bases, in that order; junction bases with no gene match: 8. CDR3 coding DNA: TGTGCCAGCAGCGGCCGGGGGGGAGCTGGTGAGCAGTTCTTC. Translation: CASSGRGGAGEQFF.

This clonotype came up many times. The chain combines TRBV7-3 with TRBJ2-6; D is possibly TRBD1 (5 bases). Germline loops: CDR1 SGHTA, CDR2 FQGTGA. This CDR3 region has 16 residues. V gave up 3 bases and J gave up 1 base, with 10 bases separating them. In DNA, the CDR3 is TGTGCCAGCAGCTTCAGGGCAGGGTCTGGGGCCAACGTCCTGACTTTC. Its protein is CASSFRAGSGANVLTF.

V usage is TRBV2 and J usage is TRBJ2-1; 9 bases line up with TRBD2. Germline CDR1 and CDR2: SNHLY and FYNNEI. The J segment lost 3 bases and the V segment lost 6 bases, leaving 6 bases of the junction unmatched. The CDR3 is 15 amino acids. The CDR3 DNA reads TGTGCCAGCAGGCTCAGACTAGCGGTCTACAATGAGCAGTTCTTC. Amino acids: CASRLRLAVYNEQFF.

The chain employs TRBV5-1 and TRBJ1-1, with D perhaps TRBD1 (6 bases). Per the germline V gene, CDR1 is SGHRS and CDR2 is YFSETQ. The CDR3 contains 15 residues. Trimming removed 5 bases from V and 5 bases from J, with 19 bases in between. The CDR3 DNA is TGCGCCAGCAGTCGGACAGCCAGCGGGTGGACTGAAGCTTTCTTT. Protein sequence: CASSRTASGWTEAFF.

This clonotype appeared a few times. Sequence at one end of the junction differs from germline and may be a read error. CDR3 in DNA: TGCGCCAGCAGCGTCGACAACGGGGAGCTGTTTTTT. Translated: CASSVDNGELFF. The chain has TRBV2 and TRBJ2-2; no clear D. The CDR3 is made up of 12 amino acids. Germline assignment: CDR1 SNHLY and CDR2 FYNNEI.

The J gene is TRBJ1-5, the V gene TRBV29-1; D is unresolved. The CDR3 is made up of 14 amino acids. Germline assignment: CDR1 SQVTM and CDR2 ANQGSEA. The CDR3 DNA sequence: TGCAGAAAGAGAGGGTGTGGGAACAATCAGCCCCAGCATTTT. This translates into CRKRGCGNNQPQHF.